The T cell receptor (beta chain) under discussion was sequenced for a study of identical twins. Study results and caveats: Within beta out-of-frame sequences, the excess sharing observed between twins was weaker.

TCRdb re-analysed the 5' RACE reads in MiXCR, keeping a single row per CDR3 protein. Altogether hundreds of thousands of distinct CDR3 sequences are present, 21% being singletons, with the ten largest covering roughly 4.3%. Of note for this clonotype: What it recognizes is unknown.

This same sample was also part of a study on T cells expressing NK-cell markers. From that second work: Seven of eight sequenced donors tested HCMV-seropositive; one tested seronegative.

The receptor was derived from a woman under 30 in good health. What was sequenced was PBMCs.

CDR3 residues: CASSSTGTGVKDNEQFF. The CDR3 nucleotides read TGCGCCAGCAGCTCCACCGGGACAGGAGTTAAAGACAATGAGCAGTTCTTC. The chain uses TRBV5-1 and TRBJ2-1; 8 positions match TRBD1. The CDR3 loop spans 17 amino acids. With 3 bases clipped from V and 5 bases from J, the junction kept 13 bases outside the gene matches. From germline, CDR1 is SGHRS and CDR2 YFSETQ. The whole variable domain, filled in from reference TRBV5-1 and TRBJ2-1, reads KAGVTQTPRYLIKTRGQQVTLSCSPISGHRSVSWYQQTPGQGLQFLFEYFSETQRNKGNFPGRFSGRQFSNSRSEMNVSTLELGDSALYLCASSSTGTGVKDNEQFFGPGTRLTVL.